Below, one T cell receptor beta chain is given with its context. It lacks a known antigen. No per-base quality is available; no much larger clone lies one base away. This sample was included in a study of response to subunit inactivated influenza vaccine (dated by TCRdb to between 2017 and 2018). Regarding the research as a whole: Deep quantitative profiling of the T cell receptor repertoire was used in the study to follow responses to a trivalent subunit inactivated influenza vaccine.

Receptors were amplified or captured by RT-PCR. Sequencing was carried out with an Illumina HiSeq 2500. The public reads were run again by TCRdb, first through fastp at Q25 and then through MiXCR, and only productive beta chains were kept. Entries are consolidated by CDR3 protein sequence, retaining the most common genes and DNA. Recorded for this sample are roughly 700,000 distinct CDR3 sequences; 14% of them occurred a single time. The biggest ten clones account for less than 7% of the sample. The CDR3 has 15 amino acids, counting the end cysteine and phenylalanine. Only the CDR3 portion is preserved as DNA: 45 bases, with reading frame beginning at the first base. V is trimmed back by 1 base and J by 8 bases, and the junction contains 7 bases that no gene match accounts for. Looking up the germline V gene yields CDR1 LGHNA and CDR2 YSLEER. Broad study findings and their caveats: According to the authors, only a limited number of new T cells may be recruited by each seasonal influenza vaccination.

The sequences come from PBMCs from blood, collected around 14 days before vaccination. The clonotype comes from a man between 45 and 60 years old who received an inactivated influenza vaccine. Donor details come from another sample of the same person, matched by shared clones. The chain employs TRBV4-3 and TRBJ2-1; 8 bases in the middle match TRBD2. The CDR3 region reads CASSQGVTGGDEQFF. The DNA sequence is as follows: TGCGCCAGCAGCCAAGGGGTCACGGGGGGGGATGAGCAGTTCTTC.